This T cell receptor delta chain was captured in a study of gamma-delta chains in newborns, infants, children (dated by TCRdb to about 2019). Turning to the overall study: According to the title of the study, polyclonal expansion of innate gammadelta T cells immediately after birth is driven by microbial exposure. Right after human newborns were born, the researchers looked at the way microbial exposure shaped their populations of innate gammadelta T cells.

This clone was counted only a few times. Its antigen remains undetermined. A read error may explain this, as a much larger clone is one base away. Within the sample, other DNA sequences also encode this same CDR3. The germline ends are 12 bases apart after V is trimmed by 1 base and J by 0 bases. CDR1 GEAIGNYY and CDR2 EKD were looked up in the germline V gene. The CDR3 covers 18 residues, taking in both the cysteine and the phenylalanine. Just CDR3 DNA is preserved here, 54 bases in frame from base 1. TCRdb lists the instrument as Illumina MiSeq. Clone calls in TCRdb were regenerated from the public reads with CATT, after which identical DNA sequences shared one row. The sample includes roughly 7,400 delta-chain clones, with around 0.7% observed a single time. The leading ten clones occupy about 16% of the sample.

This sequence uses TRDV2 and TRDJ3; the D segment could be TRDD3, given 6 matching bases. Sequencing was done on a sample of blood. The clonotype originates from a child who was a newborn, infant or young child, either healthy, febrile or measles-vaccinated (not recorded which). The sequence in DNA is TGTGCCTGTGACACTGGGGGGCCTCACTCCTGGGACACCCGACAGATGTTTTTC. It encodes CACDTGGPHSWDTRQMFF.